This record looks at one T cell receptor (beta chain) sequence and its context. This sample was taken from a study of blood T cell repertoires in COVID-19. Study-wide background: From T cells, B-cell-depleted T cells, or PBMCs came the material, which was cDNA or gDNA.

The germline V gene has CDR1 KGHSH and CDR2 LQKENI. The CDR3 has 15 residues. With 3 bases clipped from V and 0 bases from J, the junction kept 2 bases outside the gene matches. In the authors' methods: Scientists estimated how many nucleated cells there were by amplifying reference gene primers. Repertoires were generated with immunoSEQ multiplex PCR, while TCRdb's copy carries only in-frame clones and drops some. Clone size and the V and J calls come from that table; the DNA yielded D and trimming. The profile shows approximately 300,000 clones, roughly 90% of them singletons. Material for sequencing was peripheral blood. This chain uses TRBV18 with TRBJ1-5, with 7 bases that match TRBD1. This clonotype was sampled from a young man with acute or convalescent COVID-19. CDR3 DNA: TGTGCCAGCTCACCGACAGGGTTTAGCAATCAGCCCCAGCATTTT. Amino acids: CASSPTGFSNQPQHF.